This TCR beta chain was sequenced in a study of blood T cell repertoires in COVID-19. The overall study: Acute and convalescent COVID-19 specimens originated in the United States, Italy and Spain. In each case, the material was cDNA or gDNA derived from T cells, B-cell-depleted T cells, or PBMCs.

The junction had 6 bases not matched to a gene; V was cut back by 2 bases and J by 3 bases. CDR3 length: 16 residues. In germline, CDR1 is SEHNR, CDR2 FQNEAQ (reference sequence). How the authors handled the data: Amplification of reference gene primers was used by the study to estimate nucleated cell counts. TCRdb's table, derived via immunoSEQ multiplex PCR, lists solely in-frame clones and lacks some. V, J and clone size are those of that table, while D and trimming were read from the DNA. This table holds 200,000 to 250,000 clones, about nine tenths found once. The TCR sequence derives from a man in his sixties who had recovered from COVID-19. J is TRBJ2-4 and V is TRBV7-9; TRBD1 aligns across 8 bases. Sample: peripheral blood. The CDR3 DNA is TGTGCCAGCAGCTTACAGGGGGCTTCGGACAAAAACATTCAGTACTTC. Residues: CASSLQGASDKNIQYF. The whole variable domain, filled in from reference TRBV7-9 and TRBJ2-4, reads DTGVSQNPRHKITKRGQNVTFRCDPISEHNRLYWYRQTLGQGPEFLTYFQNEAQLEKSRLLSDRFSAERPKGSFSTLEIQRTEQGDSAMYLCASSLQGASDKNIQYFGAGTRLSVL.